The sequence of this TCR beta chain was determined in a study of blood T cell repertoires in COVID-19. The overall study: PBMCs, B-cell-depleted T cells, or T cells were the source of the cDNA or gDNA that made up the material.

Germline lookup yields CDR1 MNHNS and CDR2 SASEGT. The CDR3 consists of 15 residues. Losses at the gene ends were 1 base for V and 6 bases for J; bases not matched to a gene: 2. The repertoire was sequenced with immunoSEQ multiplex PCR; TCRdb's copy has only in-frame clones and lacks some. This table holds about 130,000 clones, more than 85% found once. The TCR comes from a man aged 55-75 years with COVID-19, enrolled during active disease. Sequencing used peripheral blood. V is TRBV6-1 and J is TRBJ2-1; TRBD1 matches 11 bases. The CDR3 here is CASSEGTGGFNEQFF. The CDR3 DNA is TGTGCCAGCAGTGAAGGGACAGGGGGCTTCAATGAGCAGTTCTTC.